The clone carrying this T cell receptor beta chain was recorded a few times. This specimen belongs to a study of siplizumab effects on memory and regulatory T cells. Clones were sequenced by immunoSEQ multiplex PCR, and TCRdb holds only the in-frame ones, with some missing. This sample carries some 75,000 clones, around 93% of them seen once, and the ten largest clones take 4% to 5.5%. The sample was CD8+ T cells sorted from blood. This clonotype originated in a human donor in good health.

CDR3 DNA: TGTGCCAGCAGTGAAGAGAAGGGAGGCTCTGTCTACGAGCAGTACTTC. It translates to CASSEEKGGSVYEQYF. V and J are TRBV6-1 and TRBJ2-7, with D maybe TRBD2 (6 bases). The CDR3 totals 16 residues. Per the germline V gene, CDR1 is MNHNS and CDR2 is SASEGT. V was pared by 1 base and J by 3 bases, with 16 bases between.